The 26 T cell receptor beta chains given below trace back to one sample, sequenced in a study of regulatory T cells in long-lasting Graves disease. The authors built TCR beta libraries using iRepertoire HTBI primers and Arm-PCR of CDR3 regions. TCRdb processed the multiplex PCR reads anew with MiXCR; each CDR3 protein has one entry. The sample carries around 460,000 distinct CDR3 sequences, about 14% recorded once. The time point here: newly diagnosed GD, antithyroid drugs for less than 3 months. PBMCs were the source of the RNA used for TCR sequencing. The data were also submitted as part of a second study, on T cells in Graves' hyperthyroidism and ophthalmopathy.

The sample in question was peripheral blood mononuclear cells (PBMCs), obtained at new diagnosis, from a patient treated with antithyroid drugs. The receptors were sampled from a woman aged 45-60 years with Graves disease.

This clonotype was detected many times. J is TRBJ2-1 and V is TRBV7-3, with D unresolved. Deletions cut 5 bases from V and 9 bases from J, with 14 bases between. Germline CDR1 and CDR2: SGHTA and FQGTGA. The CDR3 covers 13 residues. Here the CDR3 reads CASSIEPLVEQFF. The DNA for the CDR3 is TGTGCCAGCAGCATAGAACCTTTAGTTGAGCAGTTCTTC.

The rearrangement uses TRBV3-1 and TRBJ2-1, with 8 bases identical to TRBD1. The J call may not be correct, given that the DNA end is closer to TRBJ2-5. The length of the CDR3 is 15 residues. Germline V CDR1 and CDR2: LGHDT, YNNKEL (reference sequence). The CDR3 coding sequence is TGTGCCAGCAGCCAAGGAGGGACAGGTGCAGAGACCCAGTACTTC. This encodes CASSQGGTGAETQYF.

The V gene is TRBV9, the J gene TRBJ2-1, with D tentatively TRBD2 (5 bases). This CDR3 comprises 15 residues. The V end was cut by 0 bases, the J end by 3 bases, with 10 bases between. CDR1 is SGDLS, CDR2 YYNGEE, per germline. CDR3 loop: CASSVVRGLYNEQFF. Here the CDR3 DNA reads TGTGCCAGCAGCGTAGTCAGAGGGCTCTACAATGAGCAGTTCTTC.

This clonotype was seen repeatedly, ten times or more. The chain is built from TRBV5-1 and TRBJ1-2; D not resolved. Germline CDR1 is SGHRS and CDR2 is YFSETQ. The CDR3 spans 14 residues. V was cut by 2 bases and J by 4 bases, with 12 bases left in between. CDR3 region: CASSLSVGVYGYTF. The DNA for the CDR3 is TGCGCCAGCAGCTTAAGTGTTGGGGTCTATGGCTACACCTTC.

This clonotype was detected many times. The gene calls are TRBV4-1 and TRBJ2-1; 9 bases are shared with TRBD2. Germline CDR1 MGHRA, CDR2 YSYEKL. The CDR3 sequence is 16 residues long. The J segment lost 4 bases and the V segment lost 1 base, leaving 5 bases of the junction unmatched. The DNA of the CDR3 is TGCGCCAGCAGCCAAGCTAGCGGGGAAGTTTACAATGAGCAGTTCTTC. Encoded protein: CASSQASGEVYNEQFF.

This clonotype was observed a few times. J is TRBJ1-2 and V is TRBV5-1; 7 bases line up with TRBD1. J gave up 1 base and V 4 bases, and 4 bases lay outside the gene matches. Germline lookup yields CDR1 SGHRS and CDR2 YFSETQ. The CDR3 is 14 residues long. Written as DNA, the CDR3 is TGCGCCAGCAGCCCGGGACAGCGTAACTATGGCTACACCTTC. Translating it yields CASSPGQRNYGYTF.

In its sample, this clonotype was seen many times. The V and J genes are TRBV10-3 and TRBJ2-1; 9 bases line up with TRBD1. The V gene end was trimmed by 3 bases and the J gene end by 0 bases; junction bases not matched to a gene: 3. The CDR3 loop spans 16 amino acids. CDR1 is ENHRY, CDR2 SYGVKD, per germline. The CDR3 nucleotides read TGTGCCATCAGTGACCTGACAGGGGGCTCCTACAATGAGCAGTTCTTC. Its translation: CAISDLTGGSYNEQFF.

This rearrangement joins TRBV29-1 to TRBJ2-5; TRBD1 matches at 7 bases. The germline CDR1 and CDR2 sequences are SQVTM and ANQGSEA. J gave up 1 base and V 5 bases, and 4 bases lay outside the gene matches. This CDR3 spans 13 amino acids. The CDR3 DNA reads TGCAGCGTTTTATCAGGGGGCCAAGAGACCCAGTACTTC. Amino acids: CSVLSGGQETQYF.

This clonotype came up a few times. The chain is built from TRBV18 and TRBJ2-2; D not resolved. V was clipped by 2 bases and J by 1 base, with 11 bases between them. Germline CDR1 is KGHSH and CDR2 is LQKENI. This CDR3 comprises 16 residues. The CDR3 here is CASSPVQPKNTGELFF. The CDR3 DNA follows: TGTGCCAGCTCACCAGTCCAGCCTAAGAACACCGGGGAGCTGTTTTTT.

The sample holds a few counts of this clonotype. The V and J genes are TRBV20-1 and TRBJ2-7, with 11 positions matching TRBD2. Germline CDR1 DFQATT, CDR2 SNEGSKA (reference sequence). The V segment lost 1 base and the J segment 2 bases; nucleotides outside the gene matches: 4. The CDR3 totals 15 residues. The CDR3 loop is CSARVGLAVTYEQYF. The CDR3 DNA follows: TGCAGTGCTAGAGTGGGACTAGCGGTAACCTACGAGCAGTACTTC.

This clonotype was recorded a few times. The chain couples TRBV29-1 to TRBJ2-7, with TRBD2 matching over 8 bases. CDR3 length: 14 residues. CDR1 and CDR2 from the germline V gene are SQVTM and ANQGSEA. The V and J ends lost 6 bases and 6 bases, in that order; junction bases with no gene match: 13. The CDR3 DNA is TGCAGCGTCGCCCTGTTTAGCGGGAAGGGCGAGCAGTACTTC. Its protein product is CSVALFSGKGEQYF.

This clonotype has a handful of counts. This chain joins TRBV25-1 and TRBJ2-2, with 9 nucleotides matching TRBD1. Trimming at V came to 6 bases and at J to 5 bases, leaving 10 bases not matched to a gene. The CDR3 runs 16 residues. CDR1 is MGHDK and CDR2 is SYGVNS in the germline V gene. CDR3 region: CASSRSTGTGTGELFF. In DNA, the CDR3 is TGTGCCAGCAGCCGAAGTACCGGGACAGGGACCGGGGAGCTGTTTTTT.

At least ten counts were recorded for this clonotype. V usage is TRBV6-1 and J usage is TRBJ2-4; 7 nucleotides agree with TRBD1. Germline CDR1 is MNHNS and CDR2 is SASEGT. This CDR3 has 15 amino acids. The V segment lost 6 bases and the J segment 6 bases; nucleotides outside the gene matches: 11. The CDR3 nucleotides read TGTGCCAGCAGACCAGGCCGACAGGGTACAAACATTCAGTACTTC. Translated, it gives CASRPGRQGTNIQYF.

There are many counts of this clonotype. The V gene is TRBV6-1, the J gene TRBJ2-1; 14 bases agree with TRBD2. Germline V gene sequence: CDR1 MNHNS, CDR2 SASEGT. The trim removed 6 bases at V and 15 bases at J, leaving 19 bases unmatched. CDR3 length equals 17 residues. Here the CDR3 DNA reads TGTGCCAGCAGGGGGACAGTGCCGGGACTAGCGGGAGTTCGCGTGTTCTTC. This encodes CASRGTVPGLAGVRVFF.

This clonotype has ten or more counts. This rearrangement joins TRBV5-1 to TRBJ2-3, with TRBD2 identical over 9 bases. Germline CDR1 reads SGHRS; CDR2 reads YFSETQ. The CDR3 is 15 residues long. V shed 1 base, J shed 3 bases, and the junction held 3 bases outside the gene matches. The chain's CDR3 is CASSLTSGWTDTQYF. CDR3 nucleotide sequence: TGCGCCAGCAGCTTGACTAGCGGGTGGACAGATACGCAGTATTTT. Together with reference TRBV5-1 and TRBJ2-3, the CDR3 gives the full variable domain: KAGVTQTPRYLIKTRGQQVTLSCSPISGHRSVSWYQQTPGQGLQFLFEYFSETQRNKGNFPGRFSGRQFSNSRSEMNVSTLELGDSALYLCASSLTSGWTDTQYFGPGTRLTVL.

In its sample, this clonotype was seen many times. The chain employs TRBV28 and TRBJ2-1, with 9 bases matching TRBD1. The V and J ends lost 1 base and 6 bases, in that order; junction bases with no gene match: 10. The CDR3 totals 17 residues. Per germline, CDR1 MDHEN and CDR2 SYDVKM. CDR3 sequence reads: CASSLSPGQGLPNEQFF. In nucleotides, the CDR3 is TGTGCCAGCAGTTTATCGCCGGGACAGGGCCTTCCCAATGAGCAGTTCTTC.

As concerns this clonotype: The CDR3 carries no conserved terminal phenylalanine or tryptophan, so it likely arises from a read error. The chain has TRBV10-3 and TRBJ2-5; D is perhaps TRBD1 (6 bases). V lost 3 bases and J 4 bases, leaving 9 bases between the germline ends. Germline loops: CDR1 ENHRY, CDR2 SYGVKD. The CDR3 length is 13 residues. The CDR3 reads CAISEQGSETQYL. The CDR3 DNA is TGTGCCATCAGTGAACAGGGATCAGAGACCCAGTACCTC.

This clonotype was found a few times. V usage is TRBV11-2 and J usage is TRBJ2-1, with 8 positions matching TRBD2. Germline assignment: CDR1 SGHAT and CDR2 FQNNGV. CDR3 length equals 14 residues. With V trimmed by 0 bases and J by 9 bases, 4 bases remained unmatched. The CDR3 loop reads CASSLESGRGEQFF. The CDR3 DNA follows: TGTGCCAGCAGCTTAGAAAGCGGGAGAGGTGAGCAGTTCTTC.

This chain uses TRBV9 with TRBJ2-1; the match to TRBD1 covers 9 bases. Looked up from germline, CDR1 is SGDLS and CDR2 is YYNGEE. This CDR3 comprises 14 residues. V shed 0 bases, J shed 8 bases, and the junction held 3 bases outside the gene matches. Here the CDR3 DNA reads TGTGCCAGCAGCGTAGTGGGGACAGGGTATGAGCAGTTCTTC. Translated, it gives CASSVVGTGYEQFF.

This clonotype has at least ten counts. The CDR3 protein is CASSPDRRNQPQHF. The CDR3 DNA reads as TGTGCCAGCAGCCCCGACAGACGCAATCAGCCCCAGCATTTT. The chain has TRBV28 and TRBJ1-5; TRBD1 is a possible D gene (5 bases). Trimming left V 6 bases short and J 2 bases short, with 11 bases between. The CDR3 spans 14 residues. CDR1 and CDR2 (germline): MDHEN, SYDVKM.

Remarks on this clonotype: This clone may be a read error of a much larger clone one base away. The gene calls are TRBV11-1 and TRBJ2-3; no clear D gene. The CDR3 loop spans 14 amino acids. V lost 6 bases and J lost 2, with 12 bases in between. Germline V gene sequence: CDR1 SGHAT, CDR2 FQDESV (reference sequence). In DNA form, the CDR3 reads TGTGCCAGCAGATCCGGACGGACCACAGATACGCAGTATTTT. Encoded protein: CASRSGRTTDTQYF.

About this clonotype itself: With a much larger clone just one base away, this may be a read error. The J gene is TRBJ2-7, the V gene TRBV20-1; 11 bases match TRBD2. CDR1 and CDR2 (germline): DFQATT, SNEGSKA (reference sequence). CDR3 size: 15 residues. The CDR3 is CSAPNSGRANYAQYF. DNA of the CDR3: TGCAGTGCTCCGAATAGCGGGAGGGCCAACTACGCGCAGTACTTC.

This clonotype was seen only a few times. V gene TRBV30 combines with J gene TRBJ1-1, with a weak D call TRBD1 (6 bases). From germline, CDR1 is GTSNPN and CDR2 SVGIG (reference sequence). The CDR3 sequence is 13 residues long. V dropped 3 bases and J dropped 1 base, with 9 bases sitting between them. The CDR3 sequence is CAWRTGQNTEAFF. In DNA, the CDR3 is TGTGCCTGGAGGACAGGCCAGAACACTGAAGCTTTCTTT.

Only one count was recorded for this clonotype. A read error may produce the germline difference seen at one junction end. The rearrangement joins TRBV7-3 to TRBJ2-3; D is unresolved. From germline, CDR1 is SGHTA and CDR2 FQGTGA. The CDR3 loop spans 14 amino acids. The CDR3 region has the DNA TGCGCCAGCAGCCAGCAGGTTGAGTATGATACGCAGTATTTT. It is translated as CASSQQVEYDTQYF. The whole variable domain, filled in from reference TRBV7-3 and TRBJ2-3, reads GAGVSQTPSNKVTEKGKYVELRCDPISGHTALYWYRQSLGQGPEFLIYFQGTGAADDSGLPNDRFFAVRPEGSVSTLKIQRTERGDSAVYLCASSQQVEYDTQYFGPGTRLTVL.

This clonotype appeared many times. The rearrangement joins TRBV11-3 to TRBJ1-1; 9 nucleotides align to TRBD1. This CDR3 contains 12 residues. CDR1 and CDR2 from the germline V gene are SGHNT and YENEEA. The trim removed 3 bases at V and 11 bases at J, leaving 4 bases unmatched. CDR3 residues: CASSLGQGDAFF. The CDR3 region has the DNA TGTGCCAGCAGCTTGGGACAGGGTGATGCTTTCTTT.

Ten or more counts support this clonotype. This rearrangement joins TRBV27 to TRBJ2-7; the match to TRBD2 covers 11 bases. The CDR3 is made up of 14 amino acids. Germline loops: CDR1 MNHEY, CDR2 SMNVEV (reference sequence). V shed 7 bases, J shed 5 bases, and the junction held 7 bases outside the gene matches. The CDR3 nucleotides read TGTGCCAGCAAGTCTAGCGGGAGGTTCCACGAGCAGTACTTC. It specifies CASKSSGRFHEQYF.